This T cell receptor (beta chain) was identified during a study of T-cell reconstitution after alpha-beta-depleted transplantation in children. V was pared by 2 bases and J by 0 bases, with 8 bases between. Germline assignment: CDR1 SEHNR and CDR2 FQNEAQ (reference sequence). There are 15 residues in the CDR3. This clonotype was seen at least ten times. The antigen is unknown. General study points: Some patients' high day-60 TCRbeta diversity was attributed to recipient cells surviving conditioning. By one year post-transplant, T-cell counts and diversity largely arose from T cells that were newly produced.

For TCRbeta, the library was prepared with unique molecular identifiers. TCRdb ran MiXCR on the PCR reads and lists one entry per CDR3 protein. The sample includes 200,000 to 250,000 distinct CDR3 sequences, under 9.5% seen only once; the top ten take approximately 6%. The sample in question was PBMCs, mostly from graft donor cells, obtained 180 days after TCRalphabeta/CD19-depleted stem cell transplant. The chain carries TRBV7-9 and TRBJ2-1; no definite D call. This clonotype was sampled from a male patient between 5 and 17 years old who had a stem cell transplant for acute lymphoblastic leukemia, so the T cells may come from the graft donor. CDR3 bases: TGTGCCAGCAGCTTAATTAGGAGCTCCTACAATGAGCAGTTCTTC. Protein: CASSLIRSSYNEQFF. Drawing the rest from reference TRBV7-9 and TRBJ2-1, the complete variable domain is DTGVSQNPRHKITKRGQNVTFRCDPISEHNRLYWYRQTLGQGPEFLTYFQNEAQLEKSRLLSDRFSAERPKGSFSTLEIQRTEQGDSAMYLCASSLIRSSYNEQFFGPGTRLTVL.